Included here is one T cell receptor (beta chain) sequence, with context. The data were produced by immunoSEQ multiplex PCR, yet TCRdb's version contains in-frame clones alone and is incomplete. Of about 220,000 clones listed, more than 70% were seen once; the top ten hold 2% to 2.5%. The data derive from a study of blood T cell repertoires in COVID-19. Study background: From the United States, Italy and Spain came samples of acute and convalescent COVID-19.

J gave up 5 bases and V 4 bases, and 2 bases lay outside the gene matches. This CDR3 has 14 amino acids. Germline CDR1 reads LGHNA; CDR2 reads YSLEER. The chain combines TRBV4-3 with TRBJ1-4; 9 nucleotides line up with TRBD1. The clonotype was recovered from a woman in her thirties or forties with acute COVID-19. Specimen: PBMCs or T cells enriched from blood (not recorded which). The CDR3 is CASSLDRGNEKLFF. The DNA of the CDR3 is TGCGCCAGCAGCCTAGACAGGGGGAATGAAAAACTGTTTTTT.